Below, 14 T cell receptor beta chains from the same sample are listed, as sequenced in a study of blood T cell repertoires in COVID-19 (dated by TCRdb to the early 2020s). Library generation was performed with the immunoSEQ multiplex PCR assay. The clones in this table, taken by TCRdb from immuneACCESS, are in-frame only. Not every clone is retained; where verified, under half of the shortfall comes from an unresolved V gene, and the cause of the rest is unknown. This sample is represented by about 110,000 clones; roughly 83% of them were singletons. The top ten clones comprise 15% to 20% of the sample. Material for sequencing was peripheral blood. The source of these receptors is a woman aged 60-75 years with acute or convalescent COVID-19.

The chain employs TRBV2 and TRBJ1-1, with D perhaps matching TRBD1 (6 bases). This CDR3 comprises 13 residues. Germline CDR1 SNHLY, CDR2 FYNNEI. V lost 7 bases, J lost 5 bases, and 14 bases lay in between. Written as DNA, the CDR3 is TGTGCCAGCACCAGGGGTACATTGACTGAAGCTTTCTTT. Translating it yields CASTRGTLTEAFF.

The chain uses TRBV30 and TRBJ2-5; 8 positions match TRBD1. Germline V CDR1 and CDR2: GTSNPN, SVGIG (reference sequence). V lost 5 bases to trimming and J lost 5 bases; unmatched junction nucleotides: 7. The CDR3 length is 13 residues. Here the CDR3 DNA reads TGTGCCTGGGGGACAGGTGGTTCGGAGACCCAGTACTTC. Protein sequence: CAWGTGGSETQYF.

This chain connects TRBV18 to TRBJ2-7; 7 positions agree with TRBD2. Trimming cost V 3 bases and J 4 bases; bases outside gene matches: 9. CDR3 size: 15 residues. The germline gives CDR1 KGHSH, CDR2 LQKENI. The CDR3 DNA reads as TGTGCCAGCTCACCCGGGGAGCGGGAAGCTTACGAGCAGTACTTC. This codes for CASSPGEREAYEQYF.

Only a few counts were recorded for this clone. The rearrangement uses TRBV4-2 and TRBJ1-2; the D is unclear. CDR1 is LGHNA, CDR2 YNFKEQ, per germline. This CDR3 contains 13 residues. The V and J ends lost 5 bases and 4 bases respectively, with 11 bases between them. CDR3 nucleotide sequence: TGTGCCAGCAGCTCAAGCGACGGCTATGGCTACACCTTC. Protein sequence: CASSSSDGYGYTF.

CDR3 DNA sequence: TGTGCCTTTTCGACGACAGGATTTAACTATGGCTACACCTTC. Amino acids: CAFSTTGFNYGYTF. The V and J genes are TRBV30 and TRBJ1-2; TRBD1 is a possible D gene (6 bases). V was trimmed by 7 bases and J by 1 base, leaving 16 bases between them. CDR3 length equals 14 residues. CDR1 is GTSNPN and CDR2 is SVGIG in the germline V gene (reference sequence).

This clone was picked up a small number of times. The chain carries TRBV6-6 and TRBJ1-2; no clear D. V dropped 6 bases and J dropped 8 bases, with 16 bases sitting between them. Germline CDR1 and CDR2: MNHNY and SVGAGI (reference sequence). The CDR3 consists of 13 residues. The CDR3 sequence: CASRLPRARGYTF. DNA for the CDR3: TGTGCCAGCAGACTCCCGAGGGCGCGGGGCTACACCTTC.

J is TRBJ2-3 and V is TRBV20-1, with no clear D. Trimming stripped 6 bases from V and 4 bases from J, with 8 bases between. This CDR3 comprises 11 residues. Germline CDR1 DFQATT, CDR2 SNEGSKA (reference sequence). The DNA for the CDR3 is TGCAGTGCCGGGTCCCCAGATACGCAGTATTTT. Translation: CSAGSPDTQYF.

The genes are TRBV18 and TRBJ2-6; D gene ambiguous. The germline gives CDR1 KGHSH, CDR2 LQKENI. Trimming shortened V by 8 bases and J by 0 bases, and 11 bases separated the two germline ends. The CDR3 extends over 15 amino acids. The CDR3 bases are TGTGCCAGCGTATCGGAGCTCTCTGGGGCCAACGTCCTGACTTTC. This gives the protein CASVSELSGANVLTF.

The chain uses TRBV6-2 or TRBV6-3 and TRBJ2-7; 8 bases fit TRBD1. The CDR3 loop spans 13 amino acids. J was trimmed by 6 bases and V by 6 bases; bases with no gene match: 7. The germline V gene has CDR1 MNHEY and CDR2 SVGEGT. CDR3 loop: CASSQDRVGEQYF. The CDR3 DNA sequence: TGTGCCAGCAGCCAGGACAGGGTCGGCGAGCAGTACTTC.

The V and J genes are TRBV2 and TRBJ1-1; TRBD1 agrees at 9 bases. The CDR3 totals 14 residues. J gave up 1 base and V 7 bases, and 4 bases lay outside the gene matches. Germline loops: CDR1 SNHLY, CDR2 FYNNEI. The chain's CDR3 is CASTQTGGNTEAFF. The CDR3 DNA reads as TGTGCCAGCACCCAGACAGGGGGGAACACTGAAGCTTTCTTT.

J is TRBJ2-7 and V is TRBV18; TRBD1 aligns across 9 bases. Germline V gives CDR1 KGHSH, CDR2 LQKENI. This CDR3 has 14 residues. The V segment lost 3 bases and the J segment 3 bases; nucleotides outside the gene matches: 3. In nucleotides, the CDR3 is TGTGCCAGCTCACCCTGGGACAGGGTCTACGAGCAGTACTTC. Its protein is CASSPWDRVYEQYF.

In DNA, the CDR3 is TGTGCCAGCAGTTTATCCGGCGGGAGTGTCTACGAGCAGTACTTC. It is translated as CASSLSGGSVYEQYF. The gene calls are TRBV27 and TRBJ2-7; 7 positions match TRBD2. Germline CDR1 MNHEY, CDR2 SMNVEV (reference sequence). The CDR3 loop spans 15 amino acids. V lost 0 bases to trimming and J lost 3 bases; unmatched junction nucleotides: 5.

The V and J genes are TRBV30 and TRBJ1-6; possible D gene TRBD1, 6 bases. The CDR3 runs 13 residues. The V gene lost 5 bases and the J gene lost 7 bases, with 12 bases spanning the gap. The germline V gene has CDR1 GTSNPN and CDR2 SVGIG (reference sequence). CDR3 DNA: TGTGCCTGGGCCACAGGGCTCAATTCACCCCTCCACTTT. As protein: CAWATGLNSPLHF. The full variable domain, its missing parts supplied by reference TRBV30 and TRBJ1-6, is SQTIHQWPATLVQPVGSPLSLECTVEGTSNPNLYWYRQAAGRGLQLLFYSVGIGQISSEVPQNLSASRPQDRQFILSSKKLLLSDSGFYLCAWATGLNSPLHFGNGTRLTVT.

The chain recombines TRBV5-1 with TRBJ2-1; 10 nucleotides align to TRBD2. Trimming removed 0 bases from V and 5 bases from J; junction bases left unmatched: 8. The CDR3 is 17 residues long. Germline CDR1 and CDR2: SGHRS and YFSETQ. The chain's CDR3 is CASSLVQREGRDNEQFF. The CDR3 DNA reads TGCGCCAGCAGCTTGGTACAGCGGGAGGGCCGAGACAATGAGCAGTTCTTC. Using reference TRBV5-1 and TRBJ2-1 for the parts outside the CDR3, the full variable domain is KAGVTQTPRYLIKTRGQQVTLSCSPISGHRSVSWYQQTPGQGLQFLFEYFSETQRNKGNFPGRFSGRQFSNSRSEMNVSTLELGDSALYLCASSLVQREGRDNEQFFGPGTRLTVL.